The 2 T cell receptor beta chains in this list originate from one sample, sequenced in a study of cytomegalovirus exposure and HLA in healthy donors. This PCR relied on a set of 60 Vbeta primers and 13 Jbeta primers. The repertoire was sequenced with immunoSEQ multiplex PCR; TCRdb's copy has only in-frame clones and lacks some. The sample consists of 30,000 to 45,000 clones, approximately 90% of them appearing once. The sequenced sample was PBMCs. The receptors originated from a woman in her thirties or forties in good health and CMV-seropositive.

The chain uses TRBV15 and TRBJ2-7, with D possibly matching TRBD1 (5 bases). V was shortened by 0 bases and J by 2 bases, with 14 bases between the two germline ends. CDR3 length: 16 residues. Germline values: CDR1 LNHNV, CDR2 YYDKDF (reference sequence). The CDR3 reads CATSRDLVTATYEQYF. As DNA, the CDR3 is TGTGCCACCAGCAGAGATTTAGTGACAGCCACCTACGAGCAGTACTTC.

The CDR3 DNA sequence: TGCGCCAGCAGGTTCGGGATAAGGGAGAACACTGAAGCTTTCTTT. It encodes CASRFGIRENTEAFF. The rearrangement links TRBV10-2 to TRBJ1-1; the D is unclear. Between the trimmed V and J ends, which lost 6 bases and 1 base, there was a span of 15 bases. The CDR3 extends over 15 amino acids. Germline V lookup: CDR1 WSHSY, CDR2 SAAADI.